These T cell receptor beta chains were read from a single sample in a study of blood T cell repertoires in COVID-19. Generated by immunoSEQ multiplex PCR, the TCRdb table keeps only in-frame clones and is missing some. The table includes 150,000 or so clones, roughly four fifths detected once. Sequencing was carried out using peripheral blood. These receptors were taken from an elderly man with acute or convalescent COVID-19. CDR3s include the opening cysteine and the closing phenylalanine or tryptophan. The D gene is left open where the match is weak. Not every row has a clone size; where given, it reads once, few, many or a size class.

j_gene,abundance,d_gene,v_gene,CDR3nt,CDR3aa
TRBJ1-2,once,TRBD1,TRBV12-3/TRBV12-4,TGTGCCAGCAGGGGACAGGACTATGGCTACACCTTC,CASRGQDYGYTF
TRBJ2-5,-,TRBD2,TRBV7-2,TGTGCCAGCAGGCCACCTAGCGGGGTAGAGACCCAGTACTTC,CASRPPSGVETQYF
TRBJ2-4,-,TRBD1,TRBV5-1,TGCGCCAGCAGCCCGGACAGGGGTGGCATTCAGTACTTC,CASSPDRGGIQYF
TRBJ1-5,-,-,TRBV25-1,TGTGCCAGCAGTGAATCGGTGGGCCATCAGCCCCAGCATTTT,CASSESVGHQPQHF
TRBJ2-5,few,-,TRBV5-4,TGTGCCAGCAGTCTTGAAGCTGAAGAGACCCAGTACTTC,CASSLEAEETQYF
TRBJ1-2,-,TRBD1,TRBV4-3,TGCGCCAGCAGCCAAGGGGGACAGGGCAACTATGGCTACACCTTC,CASSQGGQGNYGYTF
TRBJ1-2,-,TRBD1,TRBV6-2/TRBV6-3,TGTGCCAGCAGCCCAACTACACACTTTGGACAGGGTAATGGCTACACCTTC,CASSPTTHFGQGNGYTF
TRBJ2-5,-,TRBD1,TRBV5-1,TGCGCCAGCATGGAGGGACAGGGTTTTCAGACCCAGTACTTC,CASMEGQGFQTQYF
TRBJ2-6,-,-,TRBV5-6,TGTGCCAGCAGCTTCCGCGATCCAGGGGCCAACGTCCTGACTTTC,CASSFRDPGANVLTF
TRBJ1-5,once,TRBD1,TRBV4-2,TGTGCCAGCAGCCAAGATACTGGACAGGCGGGGAATCAGCCCCAGCATTTT,CASSQDTGQAGNQPQHF
TRBJ2-3,-,TRBD1,TRBV6-5,TGTGCCAGCGCGCGTACCGGGACAGGGAGAGATACGCAGTATTTT,CASARTGTGRDTQYF
TRBJ2-3,-,-,TRBV27,TGTGCCAGCAGTTTATCAGCCCGATTCCCAGATACGCAGTATTTT,CASSLSARFPDTQYF
TRBJ1-1,-,-,TRBV6-6,TGTGCCAGCAGCCTTGACAGTTTGAACACTGAAGCTTTCTTT,CASSLDSLNTEAFF
TRBJ1-1,-,-,TRBV7-8,TGTGCCAGCAGCCTCGGGAGGAACACTGAAGCTTTCTTT,CASSLGRNTEAFF
TRBJ2-2,many,-,TRBV6-4,TGTGCCAGCAGTGAACAGGACCACGGGGAGCTGTTTTTT,CASSEQDHGELFF
TRBJ2-1,once,-,TRBV6-5,TGTGCCAGCATTCTTCTCGAGGGGGGGACGGCGTTCTTC,CASILLEGGTAFF
TRBJ1-5,many,-,TRBV19,TGTGCCAGTAGTATGAGGAATCAGCCCCAGCATTTT,CASSMRNQPQHF
TRBJ1-6,-,-,TRBV5-4,TGTGCCAGCAGCTTCCAGGGCGGTTCACCCCTCCACTTT,CASSFQGGSPLHF
TRBJ1-2,few,-,TRBV3-1/TRBV3-2,TGTGCCAGCAGCCAAGTCCCGGGTAAAACAGGGATGGGCGGCTACACCTTC,CASSQVPGKTGMGGYTF
TRBJ2-1,-,-,TRBV10-3,TGTGCCATCTCTAGCGTTTACAATGAGCAGTTCTTC,CAISSVYNEQFF
TRBJ2-5,-,TRBD1,TRBV19,TGTGCCAGTCGACCGGGACAGGGGGGTCAAGAGACCCAGTACTTC,CASRPGQGGQETQYF
TRBJ1-2,-,TRBD1,TRBV5-6,TGTGCCAGCAGCCCAGGACAGGGGGCGTTATATGGCTACACCTTC,CASSPGQGALYGYTF
TRBJ1-6,-,-,TRBV7-2,TGTGCCAGCAGCTCCCACTCACGAGACAGCTCCTATAATTCACCCCTCCACTTT,CASSSHSRDSSYNSPLHF
TRBJ2-3,-,-,TRBV30,TGTGCCTGGACCCCCCCCGGGGGATCAGATACGCAGTATTTT,CAWTPPGGSDTQYF
TRBJ1-1,-,TRBD1,TRBV18,TGTGCCAGCTCACCACAGGGGACAGGGACTTCCACTGAAGCTTTCTTT,CASSPQGTGTSTEAFF
TRBJ2-2,-,TRBD1,TRBV6-5,TGTGCCAGCAGTCAAAACAGGGGCGACGGGGAGCTGTTTTTT,CASSQNRGDGELFF
TRBJ1-1,-,-,TRBV19,TGTGCCAGTAGTATCGGATCAGGGGTGAACACTGAAGCTTTCTTT,CASSIGSGVNTEAFF
TRBJ1-2,-,-,TRBV24-1,TGTGCCACCAGTGCGGAAAGGACTGAAGCTAACTATGGCTACACCTTC,CATSAERTEANYGYTF
TRBJ2-3,few,TRBD1,TRBV11-3,TGTGCCAGCAGCTTAGATGGGGGACAGCTAGATACGCAGTATTTT,CASSLDGGQLDTQYF
TRBJ2-2,-,-,TRBV28,TGTGCCAGCAGTTTGCGCGGGGAGCTGTTTTTT,CASSLRGELFF
TRBJ2-5,once,TRBD2,TRBV6-2/TRBV6-3,TGTGCCAGCAGTTACGGGGCTAGCGGGGGGGCCGGTGAGACCCAGTACTTC,CASSYGASGGAGETQYF
TRBJ2-7,-,TRBD2,TRBV30,TGTGCCTGGAGTTATCCCCTTCTAGCGGGGAGCTCCTACGAGCAGTACTTC,CAWSYPLLAGSSYEQYF
TRBJ2-3,-,TRBD1,TRBV5-1,TGCGCCAGCAGCCAAGGGACAGGTGCCACAGATACGCAGTATTTT,CASSQGTGATDTQYF
TRBJ1-2,-,TRBD1,TRBV3-1/TRBV3-2,TGTGCCAGCACCCCACAGGGGAACTATGGCTACACCTTC,CASTPQGNYGYTF
TRBJ2-5,-,-,TRBV3-1/TRBV3-2,TGTGCCAGCAGCCGCCGGGACAACCAAGAGACCCAGTACTTC,CASSRRDNQETQYF
TRBJ2-7,-,-,TRBV19,TGTGCCAGTAGTTGGGCCCTGACGGACGAGCAGTACTTC,CASSWALTDEQYF
TRBJ1-1,-,-,TRBV7-2,TGTGCCAGCAGCTTAGAAGGTACAGTGAACACTGAAGCTTTCTTT,CASSLEGTVNTEAFF
TRBJ2-1,few,TRBD1,TRBV5-4,TGTGCCAGCAGCCCCGGGACAGGGAGACGAAGCTCCTACAATGAGCAGTTCTTC,CASSPGTGRRSSYNEQFF
TRBJ1-1,-,-,TRBV18,TGTGCCAGCTCACCCCAAGGGGTGATGAACACTGAAGCTTTCTTT,CASSPQGVMNTEAFF
TRBJ1-1,-,-,TRBV4-2,TGTGCCAGCAGCCGAGGGGGGAACACTGAAGCTTTCTTT,CASSRGGNTEAFF
TRBJ2-7,-,TRBD2,TRBV5-1,TGCGCCAGCAGCCCTATACCCGGGGGGGCCTACGAGCAGTACTTC,CASSPIPGGAYEQYF
TRBJ2-5,-,TRBD2,TRBV30,TGTGCCTGGAGTGACCAAGCGGGGGCCCGTAGCGGGACCCAGTACTTC,CAWSDQAGARSGTQYF
TRBJ2-1,-,TRBD2,TRBV7-9,TGTGCCAGCAGTGGACTCAGGAGCGGGGGGGGCAATGAGCAGTTCTTC,CASSGLRSGGGNEQFF
TRBJ2-3,-,-,TRBV7-6,TGTGCCAGCAGCTTAGGCCTCGGGGGGCCGACAGATACGCAGTATTTT,CASSLGLGGPTDTQYF
TRBJ1-5,-,-,TRBV7-9,TGTGCCAGCAGCCCCTCCGGGGGGGTAAATCAGCCCCAGCATTTT,CASSPSGGVNQPQHF
TRBJ2-1,-,TRBD2,TRBV27,TGTGCCAGTGGCCGGGCGGGGGGCTCCTACAATGAGCAGTTCTTC,CASGRAGGSYNEQFF
TRBJ1-5,-,TRBD1,TRBV7-8,TGTGCCAGCAGCTGGGGACAGGGGGAACGTCAGCCCCAGCATTTT,CASSWGQGERQPQHF
TRBJ2-3,-,-,TRBV10-1,TGCGCCAGCAGTCCACGGGGATCAAGGTCGAGCACAGATACGCAGTATTTT,CASSPRGSRSSTDTQYF
TRBJ2-1,-,TRBD2,TRBV11-2,TGTGCCAGCAGCCTCCCGAAGCGGGGGGTTTACAATGAGCAGTTCTTC,CASSLPKRGVYNEQFF
TRBJ1-6,-,-,TRBV30,TGTGCCTGGATGGAGGGACGGTCACCCCTCCACTTT,CAWMEGRSPLHF
TRBJ1-2,few,TRBD1,TRBV6-5,TGTGCCAGCACCCAACAGGGGACTGGCTACACCTTC,CASTQQGTGYTF